This TCR beta chain came from a study of T cell responses to AZD1222 COVID-19 vaccine. Losses at the gene ends were 2 bases for V and 5 bases for J; bases not matched to a gene: 10. CDR1 ENHRY and CDR2 SYGVKD come from the germline V gene. CDR3 length: 16 amino acids. Measured with immunoSEQ multiplex PCR; TCRdb has only the in-frame clones, and not every one. The table includes about 140,000 clones, roughly 90% detected once. This chain links TRBV10-3 with TRBJ1-2; 8 bases are shared with TRBD1. Sequenced here: peripheral blood, sampled on day 0 of AZD1222 vaccination. The TCR comes from an adult in good health. The CDR3 loop is CAISEQDRVYRYGYTF. Written as DNA, the CDR3 is TGTGCCATCAGTGAGCAGGACAGGGTTTATCGGTATGGCTACACCTTC.